This T cell receptor beta chain appears in the sequencing data of a study of blood T cell repertoires in COVID-19. Profiled with immunoSEQ multiplex PCR; TCRdb holds only in-frame clones, not every one. Of about 71,000 clones in the sample, 80% to 90% are singletons; the top ten hold roughly 2.8%. Germline-derived CDR1 and CDR2 are SGDLS and YYNGEE. This CDR3 is built from 19 residues. The ends lost 4 bases at V and 0 bases at J; junction bases unmatched: 9. The chain uses TRBV9 and TRBJ2-1; 14 positions agree with TRBD2. The sequence was obtained from a man aged 45 to 65 with acute or convalescent COVID-19. The sequencing sample was made of peripheral blood. The CDR3 DNA reads as TGTGCCAGCAGCCAAGGACTAGCGGGAGGACCCCTCTCCTACAATGAGCAGTTCTTC. It codes for CASSQGLAGGPLSYNEQFF.